Described below is a single T cell receptor beta chain sequence and its context. This specimen belongs to a study of blood T cell repertoires in COVID-19. Looking at the study overall: Whether acute or convalescent, the COVID-19 samples came from the United States, Italy and Spain. The cDNA or gDNA used as material had been derived from T cells, B-cell-depleted T cells, or PBMCs.

In the original processing: The assay estimated nucleated cells by amplifying reference gene primers. Clones were sequenced by immunoSEQ multiplex PCR, and TCRdb holds only the in-frame ones, with some missing. The V and J calls and clone size were taken over from that table, and D and trimming were inferred from the DNA. Among 150,000 to 200,000 clones listed, approximately 80% were seen once. The sequence came from a human donor in a cohort sampled during active COVID-19. The sequenced sample was peripheral blood.

CDR3 DNA: TGCGCCAGCAGCCTACAGGGACTAGCGGGCTTCACAGATACGCAGTATTTT. Residues: CASSLQGLAGFTDTQYF. The chain has TRBV4-1 and TRBJ2-3; 12 bases fit TRBD2. The J segment lost 2 bases and the V segment lost 4 bases, leaving 7 bases of the junction unmatched. The CDR3 has 17 residues. The germline V gene encodes CDR1 MGHRA and CDR2 YSYEKL.